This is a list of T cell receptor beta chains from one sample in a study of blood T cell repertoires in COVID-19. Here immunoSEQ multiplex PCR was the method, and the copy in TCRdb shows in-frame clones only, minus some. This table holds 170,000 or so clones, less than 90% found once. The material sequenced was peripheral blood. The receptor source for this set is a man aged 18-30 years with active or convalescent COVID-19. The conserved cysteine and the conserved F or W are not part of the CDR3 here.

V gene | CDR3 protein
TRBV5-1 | ASSLEGVNEQF
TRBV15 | ATSRDRGQSSPLH
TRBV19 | ASSERTGVYT
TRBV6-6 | ASRDSNNSPLH
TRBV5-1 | ASRRHSNSNTYEQY
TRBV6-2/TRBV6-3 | ASTPQRQSRSYEQY
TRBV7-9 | ASRGDRRLTGELF
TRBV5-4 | ASSRGGASGNTIY
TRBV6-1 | ASSGRDRGFVGGTDTQY
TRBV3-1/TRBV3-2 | ASRHRGSNEKLF
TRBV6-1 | ASSEAYFRRGSTDTQY
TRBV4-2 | ASSQAHEQY
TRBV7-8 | ASSYYPGPYNEQF
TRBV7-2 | ASSADRAQPQH
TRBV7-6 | ASSLGRSSGNTIY
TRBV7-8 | ASSLGGPRAGPNSPLH
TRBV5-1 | ASSRERGEDTQY
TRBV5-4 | ASSRQGENYEQY
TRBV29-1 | SIQGLNEKLF
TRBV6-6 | ASSPTFGSRTDTQY
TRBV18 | ASSPGQGRGEETQY
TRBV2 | ASKQGIYNEQF
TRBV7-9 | ASSFASGQETQY
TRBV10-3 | AISGAGTDTQY
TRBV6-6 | ASRPGDGYEQY
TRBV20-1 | SASGTSTGELF
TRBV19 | ASTTGQALNYGYT
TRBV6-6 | ASSSTSGRSYEQY
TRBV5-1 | ASSLGQPGPGELF
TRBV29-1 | SVERAYEQY
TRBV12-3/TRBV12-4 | ASRTGGSETQY
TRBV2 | ASSGTGSTDTQY
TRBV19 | ASSIGLAGPTDTQY
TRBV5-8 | ASSRRGDQPQH
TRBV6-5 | ASSTVRPSGELF
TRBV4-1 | ASSQDREYSGNTIY
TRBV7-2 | ASSLEWAGTYEQY
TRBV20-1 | SASSGTYNEQF
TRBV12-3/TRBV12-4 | ASTLAGSTEAF
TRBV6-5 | ASSYSSGISEAF
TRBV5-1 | ASSREGTTNTGELF